This T cell receptor (beta chain) is drawn from a study of shared clonotypes between healthy human individuals. Study background: There were three CD4 naive, three CD4 memory, two CD8 naive and one CD8 memory plates per donor.

Only in-frame clones appear in the TCRdb table, and some are missing; sequencing was by immunoSEQ multiplex PCR. The sample has about 380,000 clones; roughly 96% are singletons. Germline CDR1 reads LGHNA; CDR2 reads YNFKEQ. V lost 2 bases, J lost 0 bases, and 14 bases lay in between. CDR3 length equals 17 residues. This chain connects TRBV4-2 to TRBJ1-3, with unresolved D. The sequenced sample consisted of memory CD8+ T cells sorted from blood. This sample's subset: CD45RO+ cells pooled with CCR7-negative TemRA cells. This receptor was obtained from a man aged 25 to 40 in good health. The CDR3 spells CASSQFKGRTSGNTIYF. For the CDR3, the DNA is TGTGCCAGCAGCCAATTCAAAGGCAGGACCTCTGGAAACACCATATATTTT.